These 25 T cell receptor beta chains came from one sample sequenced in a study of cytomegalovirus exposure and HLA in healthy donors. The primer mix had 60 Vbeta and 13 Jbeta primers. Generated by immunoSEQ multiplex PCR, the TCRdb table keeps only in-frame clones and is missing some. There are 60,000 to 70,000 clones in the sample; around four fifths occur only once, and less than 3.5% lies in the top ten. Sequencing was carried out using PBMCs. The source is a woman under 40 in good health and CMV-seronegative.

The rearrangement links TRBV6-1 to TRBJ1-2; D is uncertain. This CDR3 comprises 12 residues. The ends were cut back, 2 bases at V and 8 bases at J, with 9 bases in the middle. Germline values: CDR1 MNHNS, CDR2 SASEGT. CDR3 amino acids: CASSEKAGGYTF. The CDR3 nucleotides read TGTGCCAGCAGTGAAAAGGCAGGAGGCTACACCTTC.

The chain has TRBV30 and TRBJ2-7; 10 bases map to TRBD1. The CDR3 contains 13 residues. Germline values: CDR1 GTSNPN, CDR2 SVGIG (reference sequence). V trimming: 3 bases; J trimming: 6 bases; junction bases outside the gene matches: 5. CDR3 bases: TGTGCCTGGAGCTTCGGACAGGGGGGCGAGCAGTACGTC. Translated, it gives CAWSFGQGGEQYV.

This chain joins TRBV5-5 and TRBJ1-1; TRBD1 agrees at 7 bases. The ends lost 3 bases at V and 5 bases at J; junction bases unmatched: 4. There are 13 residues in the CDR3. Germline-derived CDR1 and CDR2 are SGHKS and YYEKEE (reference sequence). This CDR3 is CASSSTGETEAFF. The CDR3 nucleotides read TGTGCCAGCAGCTCAACAGGGGAAACTGAAGCTTTCTTT.

In nucleotides, the CDR3 is TGTGCCAGCAGCGTCGACAGGGACCGGGTCACCGGGGAGCTGTTTTTT. Translating it yields CASSVDRDRVTGELFF. The gene calls are TRBV9 and TRBJ2-2; 7 positions match TRBD1. This CDR3 has 16 amino acids. Germline V lookup: CDR1 SGDLS, CDR2 YYNGEE. Losses at the gene ends were 2 bases for V and 4 bases for J; bases not matched to a gene: 8. Supplemented by reference TRBV9 and TRBJ2-2, the full variable domain reads DSGVTQTPKHLITATGQRVTLRCSPRSGDLSVYWYQQSLDQGLQFLIQYYNGEERAKGNILERFSAQQFPDLHSELNLSSLELGDSALYFCASSVDRDRVTGELFFGEGSRLTVL.

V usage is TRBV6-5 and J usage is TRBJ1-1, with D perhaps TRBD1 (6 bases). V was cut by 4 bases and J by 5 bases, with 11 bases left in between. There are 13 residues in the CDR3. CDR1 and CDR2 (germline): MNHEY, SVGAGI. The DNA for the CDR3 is TGTGCCAGCAGTTGGGGCCAGGGGACTGAAGCTTTCTTT. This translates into CASSWGQGTEAFF.

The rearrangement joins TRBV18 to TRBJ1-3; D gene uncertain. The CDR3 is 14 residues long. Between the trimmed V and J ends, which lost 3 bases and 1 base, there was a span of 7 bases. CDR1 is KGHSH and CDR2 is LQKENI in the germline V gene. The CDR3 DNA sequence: TGTGCCAGCTCACCCGAGGAGTCTGGAAACACCATATATTTT. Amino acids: CASSPEESGNTIYF.

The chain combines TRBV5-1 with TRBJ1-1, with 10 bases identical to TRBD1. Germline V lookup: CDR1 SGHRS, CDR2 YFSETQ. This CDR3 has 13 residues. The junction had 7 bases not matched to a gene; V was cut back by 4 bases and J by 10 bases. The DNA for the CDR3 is TGCGCCAGCAGCACGGGACAGGGGCGGCGAGCTTTCTTT. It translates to CASSTGQGRRAFF.

This CDR3 is CASSSDGLSGNTIYF. DNA for the CDR3: TGTGCCAGCAGCAGCGACGGTCTCTCTGGAAACACCATATATTTT. The chain employs TRBV16 and TRBJ1-3; D not resolved. V lost 5 bases and J 0 bases, leaving 11 bases between the germline ends. This CDR3 spans 15 amino acids. Germline V gives CDR1 KGHSY, CDR2 FQNENV. Full variable domain (remainder filled in from reference TRBV16 and TRBJ1-3): GEEVAQTPKHLVRGEGQKAKLYCAPIKGHSYVFWYQQVLKNEFKFLISFQNENVFDETGMPKERFSAKCLPNSPCSLEIQATKLEDSAVYFCASSSDGLSGNTIYFGEGSWLTVV.

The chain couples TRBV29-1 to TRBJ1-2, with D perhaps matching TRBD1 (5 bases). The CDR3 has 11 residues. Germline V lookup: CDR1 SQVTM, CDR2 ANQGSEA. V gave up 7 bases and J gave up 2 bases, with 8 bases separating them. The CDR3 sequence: CSGAGNYGYTF. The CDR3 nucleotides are TGCAGCGGCGCAGGGAACTATGGCTACACCTTC.

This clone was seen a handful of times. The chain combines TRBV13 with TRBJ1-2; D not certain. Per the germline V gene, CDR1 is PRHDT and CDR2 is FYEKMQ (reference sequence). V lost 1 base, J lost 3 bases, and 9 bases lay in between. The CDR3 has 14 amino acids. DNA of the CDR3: TGTGCCAGCAGCTTAGTATCCCAGTACTATGGCTACACCTTC. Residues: CASSLVSQYYGYTF. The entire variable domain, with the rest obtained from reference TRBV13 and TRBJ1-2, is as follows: AAGVIQSPRHLIKEKRETATLKCYPIPRHDTVYWYQQGPGQDPQFLISFYEKMQSDKGSIPDRFSAQQFSDYHSELNMSSLELGDSALYFCASSLVSQYYGYTFGSGTRLTVV.

CDR3 loop: CASSSGQGRTEAFF. CDR3 nucleotide sequence: TGTGCCAGCAGTTCTGGACAGGGAAGGACTGAAGCTTTCTTT. The rearrangement links TRBV6-5 to TRBJ1-1; TRBD1 matches at 8 bases. The germline CDR1 and CDR2 sequences are MNHEY and SVGAGI. There are 14 residues in the CDR3. V lost 4 bases and J lost 5; bases outside the gene matches: 6.

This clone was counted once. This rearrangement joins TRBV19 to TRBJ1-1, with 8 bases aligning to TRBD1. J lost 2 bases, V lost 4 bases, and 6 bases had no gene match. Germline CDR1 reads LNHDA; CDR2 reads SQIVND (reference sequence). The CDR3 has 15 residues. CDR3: CASSTTGVSNTEAFF. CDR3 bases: TGTGCCAGTAGTACGACAGGGGTCTCAAACACTGAAGCTTTCTTT.

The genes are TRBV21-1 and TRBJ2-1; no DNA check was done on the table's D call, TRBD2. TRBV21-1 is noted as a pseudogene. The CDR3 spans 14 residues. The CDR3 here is CASSPRLSYNEQFF. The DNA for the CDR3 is TGTGCCAGCAGCCCCCGACTCTCCTACAATGAGCAGTTCTTC.

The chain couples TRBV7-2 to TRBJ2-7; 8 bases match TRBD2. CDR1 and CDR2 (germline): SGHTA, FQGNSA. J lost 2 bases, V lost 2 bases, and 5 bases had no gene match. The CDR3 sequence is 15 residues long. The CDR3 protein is CASSLSRGAPYEQYF. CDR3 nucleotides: TGTGCCAGCAGCTTATCGCGGGGGGCCCCCTACGAGCAGTACTTC.

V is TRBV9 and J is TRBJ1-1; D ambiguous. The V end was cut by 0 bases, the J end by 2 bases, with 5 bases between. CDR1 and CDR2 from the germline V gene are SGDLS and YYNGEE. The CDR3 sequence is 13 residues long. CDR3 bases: TGTGCCAGCAGCGTAGAAGCCAACACTGAAGCTTTCTTT. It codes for CASSVEANTEAFF.

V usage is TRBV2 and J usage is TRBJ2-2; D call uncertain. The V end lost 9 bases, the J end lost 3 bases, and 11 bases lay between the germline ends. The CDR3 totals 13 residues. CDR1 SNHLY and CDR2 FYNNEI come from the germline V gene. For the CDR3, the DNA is TGTGCCAGTACGCTACAGTACACCGGGGAGCTGTTTTTT. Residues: CASTLQYTGELFF.

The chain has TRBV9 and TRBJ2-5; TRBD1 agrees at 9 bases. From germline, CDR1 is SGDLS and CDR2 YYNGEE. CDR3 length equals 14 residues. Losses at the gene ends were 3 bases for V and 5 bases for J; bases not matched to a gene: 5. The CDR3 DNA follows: TGTGCCAGCAGCGCACAGGGGGCCGGGGAGACCCAGTACTTC. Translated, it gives CASSAQGAGETQYF.

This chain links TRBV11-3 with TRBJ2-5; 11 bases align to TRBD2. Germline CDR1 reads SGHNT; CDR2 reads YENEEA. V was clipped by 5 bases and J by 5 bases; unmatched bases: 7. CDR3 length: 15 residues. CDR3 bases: TGTGCCAGCAGCGGTACTAGCGGGAGCGGGGAGACCCAGTACTTC. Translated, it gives CASSGTSGSGETQYF.

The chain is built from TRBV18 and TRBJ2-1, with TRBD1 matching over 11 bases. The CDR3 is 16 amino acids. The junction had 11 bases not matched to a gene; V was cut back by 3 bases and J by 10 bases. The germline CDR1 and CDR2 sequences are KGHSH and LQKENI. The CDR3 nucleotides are TGTGCCAGCTCACCTCGTCGGGACAGGGGGATTGCGGAGCAGTTCTTC. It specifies CASSPRRDRGIAEQFF. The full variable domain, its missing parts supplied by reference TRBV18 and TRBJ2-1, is NAGVMQNPRHLVRRRGQEARLRCSPMKGHSHVYWYRQLPEEGLKFMVYLQKENIIDESGMPKERFSAEFPKEGPSILRIQQVVRGDSAAYFCASSPRRDRGIAEQFFGPGTRLTVL.

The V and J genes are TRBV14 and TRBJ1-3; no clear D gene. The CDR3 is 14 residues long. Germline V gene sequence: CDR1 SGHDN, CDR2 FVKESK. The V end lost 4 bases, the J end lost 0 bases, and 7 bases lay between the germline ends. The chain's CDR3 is CASSPGSSGNTIYF. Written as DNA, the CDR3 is TGTGCCAGCAGCCCCGGGAGCTCTGGAAACACCATATATTTT.

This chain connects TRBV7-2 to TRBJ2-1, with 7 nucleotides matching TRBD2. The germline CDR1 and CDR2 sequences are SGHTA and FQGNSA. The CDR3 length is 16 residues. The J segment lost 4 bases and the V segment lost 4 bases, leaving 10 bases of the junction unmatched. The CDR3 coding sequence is TGTGCCAGCAGCTCTCTAGCGGAGCCTAATTACAATGAGCAGTTCTTC. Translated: CASSSLAEPNYNEQFF.

The CDR3 reads CASTRTGEDGYTF. In nucleotides, the CDR3 is TGTGCCAGCACCCGGACAGGGGAAGACGGCTACACCTTC. V gene TRBV25-1 combines with J gene TRBJ1-2, with 9 bases lining up with TRBD1. The germline CDR1 and CDR2 sequences are MGHDK and SYGVNS. CDR3 size: 13 residues. J was trimmed by 8 bases and V by 7 bases; bases with no gene match: 8.

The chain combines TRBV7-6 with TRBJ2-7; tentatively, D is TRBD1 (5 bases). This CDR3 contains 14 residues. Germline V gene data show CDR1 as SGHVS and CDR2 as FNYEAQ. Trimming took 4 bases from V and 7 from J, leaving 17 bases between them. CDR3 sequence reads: CASSSFGQLEEQYF. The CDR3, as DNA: TGTGCCAGCAGCTCCTTTGGACAACTGGAAGAGCAGTACTTC.

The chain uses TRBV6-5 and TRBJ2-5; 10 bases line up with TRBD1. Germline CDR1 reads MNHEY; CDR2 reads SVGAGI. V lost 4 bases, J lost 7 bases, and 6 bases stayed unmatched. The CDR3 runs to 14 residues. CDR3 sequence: CASSLPGQGTTQYF. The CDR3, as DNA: TGTGCCAGCAGTTTGCCGGGACAGGGGACGACCCAGTACTTC.

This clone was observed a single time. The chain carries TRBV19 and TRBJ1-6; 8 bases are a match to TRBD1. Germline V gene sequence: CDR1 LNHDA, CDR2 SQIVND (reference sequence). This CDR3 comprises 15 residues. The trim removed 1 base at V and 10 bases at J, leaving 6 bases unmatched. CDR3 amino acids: CASSIARGLGSPLHF. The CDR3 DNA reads TGTGCCAGTAGTATAGCCAGGGGGCTAGGATCACCCCTCCACTTT.